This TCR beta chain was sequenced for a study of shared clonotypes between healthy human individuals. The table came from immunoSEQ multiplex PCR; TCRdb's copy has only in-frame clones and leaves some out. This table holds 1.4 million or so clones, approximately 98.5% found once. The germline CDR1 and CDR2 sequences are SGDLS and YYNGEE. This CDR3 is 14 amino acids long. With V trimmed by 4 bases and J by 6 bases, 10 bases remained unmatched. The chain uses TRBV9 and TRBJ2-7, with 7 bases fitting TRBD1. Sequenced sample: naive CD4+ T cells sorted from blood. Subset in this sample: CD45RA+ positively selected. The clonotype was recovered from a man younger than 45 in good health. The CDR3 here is CASSQTGEGGEQYF. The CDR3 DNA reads TGTGCCAGCAGCCAAACAGGGGAAGGGGGCGAGCAGTACTTC.